This T cell receptor beta chain comes out of a study of blood T cells in healthy people across ages. Aged roughly 6 to 90, donors were systemically healthy Caucasians from Russia. The CDR3 has 15 residues. Trimming left V 4 bases short and J 0 bases short, with 15 bases between. From germline, CDR1 is SQVTM and CDR2 ANQGSEA. Findings and caveats of the study: Researchers deemed the diversity estimates from one million T cells underestimates. A strong correlation between TCR beta diversity and naive T cell percentage was seen. Donors of long life had a larger count of naive CD4+ cells and greater diversity than aged donors.

Next came a second PCR, run for about 7 to 12 cycles, which used a sample-barcoded 5' primer along with a J-beta primer mix. TCRdb fed the 5' RACE reads into MiXCR, producing one record per CDR3 protein. The sample has about 1,800,000 distinct CDR3 sequences, 28% seen once; the top ten hold 7% to 9%. About this clonotype itself: What it recognizes is unknown.

This sequence originates from a woman younger than 45 in good health. The rearrangement joins TRBV29-1 to TRBJ1-1, with D possibly TRBD1 on 6 matching bases. The sample consisted of blood. DNA for the CDR3: TGCAGCGTTGCACCCCTACAGGGCATGAACACTGAAGCTTTCTTT. This sequence encodes CSVAPLQGMNTEAFF.